These 16 T cell receptor beta chains share one sample of origin, sequenced in a study of PD-1 blockade in mismatch repair-deficient tumors. Generated by immunoSEQ multiplex PCR, the TCRdb table keeps only in-frame clones and is missing some. The data show around 130,000 clones, with roughly 90% seen just once and about an eighth held by the top ten. This material consisted of peripheral blood, taken about 17 months after starting pembrolizumab. Receptors originate from an adult with mismatch repair-deficient cancer.

This clone was recorded once. The chain recombines TRBV19 with TRBJ2-3; D assignment may be TRBD1 or TRBD2 (5 bases each). Germline V gene sequence: CDR1 LNHDA, CDR2 SQIVND (reference sequence). The ends were cut back, 2 bases at V and 4 bases at J, with 13 bases in the middle. CDR3 length: 15 amino acids. CDR3 sequence (DNA): TGTGCCAGTAGTATACAGGGCGGGTATCCAGATACGCAGTATTTT. The encoded protein is CASSIQGGYPDTQYF. Together with reference TRBV19 and TRBJ2-3, the CDR3 gives the full variable domain: DGGITQSPKYLFRKEGQNVTLSCEQNLNHDAMYWYRQDPGQGLRLIYYSQIVNDFQKGDIAEGYSVSREKKESFPLTVTSAQKNPTAFYLCASSIQGGYPDTQYFGPGTRLTVL.

The chain combines TRBV9 with TRBJ2-7; 7 bases align to TRBD1. The germline CDR1 and CDR2 sequences are SGDLS and YYNGEE. This CDR3 spans 15 amino acids. Unmatched junction bases numbered 8, after V lost 0 bases and J lost 5 bases. CDR3 in amino acids: CASSVDLQGSNEQYF. CDR3 DNA sequence: TGTGCCAGCAGCGTAGATTTACAGGGGAGTAACGAGCAGTACTTC.

J is TRBJ2-3 and V is TRBV27; 7 bases align to TRBD2. V gave up 3 bases and J gave up 0 bases; unmatched junction bases: 3. Germline lookup yields CDR1 MNHEY and CDR2 SMNVEV (reference sequence). The CDR3 runs to 15 residues. The DNA for the CDR3 is TGTGCCAGCAGTTTCAAAGCGGGGAGCACAGATACGCAGTATTTT. Translation: CASSFKAGSTDTQYF.

The chain uses TRBV7-9 and TRBJ2-3; no clear D gene. Germline values: CDR1 SEHNR, CDR2 FQNEAQ (reference sequence). Trimming shortened V by 6 bases and J by 0 bases, and 10 bases separated the two germline ends. CDR3 length: 14 amino acids. CDR3 loop: CASRLNPSTDTQYF. The CDR3 nucleotides read TGTGCCAGCAGACTAAACCCGAGCACAGATACGCAGTATTTT. The full variable domain, rest sourced from reference TRBV7-9 and TRBJ2-3, is DTGVSQNPRHKITKRGQNVTFRCDPISEHNRLYWYRQTLGQGPEFLTYFQNEAQLEKSRLLSDRFSAERPKGSFSTLEIQRTEQGDSAMYLCASRLNPSTDTQYFGPGTRLTVL.

This clone was counted a single time. The rearrangement uses TRBV19 and TRBJ1-5; D gene ambiguous. V lost 5 bases to trimming and J lost 7 bases, with 12 bases between them. Germline CDR1 and CDR2: LNHDA and SQIVND (reference sequence). The CDR3 runs to 13 residues. The CDR3 is CASSSTVSQPQHF. The CDR3 bases are TGTGCCAGTAGTTCGACGGTCAGCCAGCCCCAGCATTTT. The whole variable domain, remainder taken from reference TRBV19 and TRBJ1-5, is DGGITQSPKYLFRKEGQNVTLSCEQNLNHDAMYWYRQDPGQGLRLIYYSQIVNDFQKGDIAEGYSVSREKKESFPLTVTSAQKNPTAFYLCASSSTVSQPQHFGDGTRLSIL.

J is TRBJ2-7 and V is TRBV4-3; 7 bases fit TRBD1. From germline, CDR1 is LGHNA and CDR2 YSLEER. The V and J ends lost 4 bases and 1 base, in that order; junction bases with no gene match: 1. The CDR3 is 13 amino acids. In nucleotides, the CDR3 is TGCGCCAGCAGCCCGACAGGGTCCTACGAGCAGTACTTC. Its translation: CASSPTGSYEQYF.

The rearrangement uses TRBV5-6 and TRBJ2-5; D is undetermined. V was shortened by 1 base and J by 2 bases, with 15 bases between the two germline ends. This CDR3 region has 16 residues. From germline, CDR1 is SGHDT and CDR2 YYEEEE. The CDR3 protein is CASSLRSGLVQETQYF. CDR3 DNA sequence: TGTGCCAGCAGCTTGCGGTCTGGGTTGGTGCAAGAGACCCAGTACTTC. The full variable domain, with the rest looked up from reference TRBV5-6 and TRBJ2-5, is DAGVTQSPTHLIKTRGQQVTLRCSPKSGHDTVSWYQQALGQGPQFIFQYYEEEERQRGNFPDRFSGHQFPNYSSELNVNALLLGDSALYLCASSLRSGLVQETQYFGPGTRLLVL.

This clone was recorded a few times. The chain joins TRBV6-5 to TRBJ1-2; D gene unclear. The V end lost 4 bases, the J end lost 4 bases, and 10 bases lay between the germline ends. The CDR3 sequence is 13 residues long. Germline V lookup: CDR1 MNHEY, CDR2 SVGAGI. CDR3 loop: CASSSPGGYGYTF. In DNA form, the CDR3 reads TGTGCCAGCAGTTCCCCGGGCGGCTATGGCTACACCTTC.

The genes are TRBV27 and TRBJ1-1, with TRBD1 as a possible D gene (6 bases). From germline, CDR1 is MNHEY and CDR2 SMNVEV (reference sequence). V was shortened by 5 bases and J by 5 bases, with 15 bases between the two germline ends. This CDR3 spans 14 amino acids. DNA of the CDR3: TGTGCCAGCAGTAAAGAGGGGGGAAGTACTGAAGCTTTCTTT. Its translation: CASSKEGGSTEAFF.

The J gene is TRBJ2-3, the V gene TRBV4-1; 7 bases map to TRBD1. CDR1 and CDR2 (germline): MGHRA, YSYEKL. The CDR3 is 16 amino acids. Losses at the gene ends were 4 bases for V and 6 bases for J; bases not matched to a gene: 13. CDR3 DNA: TGCGCCAGCAGCCGTGGACTGGGACAGATTGTTGATACGCAGTATTTT. It is translated as CASSRGLGQIVDTQYF.

The chain couples TRBV27 to TRBJ1-2, with D hard to call. Trimming took 0 bases from V and 8 from J, leaving 10 bases between them. There are 13 residues in the CDR3. Per germline, CDR1 MNHEY and CDR2 SMNVEV (reference sequence). DNA for the CDR3: TGTGCCAGCAGTTTATCGATTTTGAGCGGCTACACCTTC. It codes for CASSLSILSGYTF.

The chain links TRBV4-1 to TRBJ1-1; D ambiguous. Between the trimmed V and J ends, which lost 6 bases and 7 bases, there was a span of 12 bases. Looked up from germline, CDR1 is MGHRA and CDR2 is YSYEKL. The CDR3 contains 12 residues. The CDR3 spells CASRMRTGEAFF. In nucleotides, the CDR3 is TGCGCCAGCAGAATGAGAACGGGTGAAGCTTTCTTT.

The rearrangement joins TRBV25-1 to TRBJ2-7; 7 nucleotides line up with TRBD1. The CDR3 covers 15 residues. V dropped 1 base and J dropped 4; count of bases not matched to a gene: 7. Germline values: CDR1 MGHDK, CDR2 SYGVNS. The CDR3 region has the DNA TGTGCCAGCAGTGAATTCGAGGGGGCAGGGTACGAGCAGTACTTC. It translates to CASSEFEGAGYEQYF.

This clone came up once. CDR3: CASSQDRRASGANVLTF. The CDR3 bases are TGCGCCAGCAGCCAAGATCGGAGAGCTTCTGGGGCCAACGTCCTGACTTTC. J is TRBJ2-6 and V is TRBV4-1; D is unclear. The V gene's germline CDR1 is MGHRA and CDR2 YSYEKL. The germline V and J ends were trimmed by 0 bases and 1 base, with 10 bases remaining between them. The CDR3 sequence is 17 residues long.

The chain uses TRBV4-1 and TRBJ1-1; TRBD1 matches at 8 bases. After removal of 2 bases from V and 1 base from J, the junction contained 9 bases not matched to a gene. There are 17 residues in the CDR3. Germline V gene data show CDR1 as MGHRA and CDR2 as YSYEKL. The CDR3 region is CASSQIVRGPRNTEAFF. CDR3 in DNA: TGCGCCAGCAGCCAAATAGTCAGGGGGCCTCGGAACACTGAAGCTTTCTTT.

The V call is TRBV13, the J call TRBJ2-2; D ambiguous. V lost 6 bases and J lost 5, with 13 bases in between. The CDR3 totals 14 residues. Germline V gene sequence: CDR1 PRHDT, CDR2 FYEKMQ (reference sequence). CDR3 in DNA: TGTGCCAGCAGTTTATCCCCTCTAACCGGGGAGCTGTTTTTT. Translating gives CASSLSPLTGELFF.